This entry concerns a single T cell receptor (beta chain). This record comes from a study of blood T cells in healthy people across ages. Next came a second PCR, run for about 6 to 11 cycles, which used a sample-barcoded 5' primer along with a J-beta primer mix. The template-switch adaptor was a 5' adaptor with 12 random nucleotides. It tagged each cDNA molecule. TCRdb analysed the 5' RACE reads with MiXCR anew, one entry per CDR3 protein. The repertoire holds 1.6 million or so distinct CDR3 sequences, with 30% to 40% as singletons. This receptor was identified in a young woman in good health. Sequenced sample: blood.

DNA of the CDR3: TGTGCCATCAGTGAAGGGACAGTAACGGAAAAACTGTTTTTT. Its translation is CAISEGTVTEKLFF. This chain joins TRBV10-3 and TRBJ1-4, with TRBD1 matching over 7 bases. The germline CDR1 and CDR2 sequences are ENHRY and SYGVKD. J gave up 8 bases and V 3 bases, and 6 bases lay outside the gene matches. CDR3 length: 14 amino acids.